This T cell receptor beta chain was identified during a study of PD-1 blockade in classical Hodgkin lymphoma. CDR1 is KGHSH, CDR2 LQKENI, per germline. The V gene lost 3 bases and the J gene lost 2 bases, with 14 bases spanning the gap. The CDR3 consists of 15 residues. Time point specified: cycle 4 day 1 (C4D1), after six to seven weeks of nivolumab. Every patient had relapsed following autologous stem cell transplantation, and cohorts differed in brentuximab vedotin exposure. Negative selection with magnets was how CD8+ T cells were isolated from the thawed PBMCs. Some clones are missing from TCRdb's copy, which holds only in-frame ones; the method was immunoSEQ multiplex PCR. There are roughly 2,900 clones in the sample; 81% occur only once, and over 25% lies in the top ten.

The source is a human donor with classical Hodgkin lymphoma. The chain joins TRBV18 to TRBJ2-7; D may match TRBD1 or TRBD2 (5 bases each). The sequencing used CD8+ T cells from blood, collected before the fourth cycle of nivolumab. DNA for the CDR3: TGTGCCAGCTCACCCTGGGACGGAAAAGCCTACGAGCAGTACTTC. The encoded protein is CASSPWDGKAYEQYF.